These 30 T cell receptor beta chains came from one sample sequenced in a study of CD4 T cells in relation to SARS-CoV-2 and coronaviruses. Their antigens remain unidentified. Some clones are missing from TCRdb's copy, which holds only in-frame ones; the method was immunoSEQ multiplex PCR. The data contain about 36,000 clones, 77% of them seen just once; the ten biggest clones take up about 2.8%. Sequencing was carried out using memory CD4+ T cells from PBMCs, cultured in vitro. These receptor sequences come from an adult with COVID-19.

The chain uses TRBV12-3 or TRBV12-4 and TRBJ1-5; D not certain. This CDR3 has 12 residues. Deletions cut 4 bases from V and 0 bases from J, with 1 base between. CDR3 sequence reads: CASSYSNQPQHF. The CDR3 DNA follows: TGTGCCAGCAGTTATAGCAATCAGCCCCAGCATTTT.

The V and J genes are TRBV28 and TRBJ1-2; D ambiguous. The CDR3 runs to 14 residues. Germline CDR1 reads MDHEN; CDR2 reads SYDVKM. The V gene lost 8 bases and the J gene lost 7 bases, with 20 bases spanning the gap. The CDR3 DNA follows: TGTGCCAGCGGAAGAAGTCCGATCATACGTGGCTACACCTTC. Translating gives CASGRSPIIRGYTF.

V usage is TRBV6-4 and J usage is TRBJ2-1; 7 bases fit TRBD2. Trimming at V came to 4 bases and at J to 2 bases, leaving 8 bases not matched to a gene. The germline CDR1 and CDR2 sequences are MRHNA and SNTAGT. This CDR3 is built from 16 residues. CDR3 sequence (DNA): TGTGCCAGCAGTGTGACGGGGGAGGGCCCCTACAATGAGCAGTTCTTC. Translating gives CASSVTGEGPYNEQFF.

The gene calls are TRBV3-1 (or the pseudogene TRBV3-2) and TRBJ2-1, with TRBD2 matching 7 bases. Germline CDR1 and CDR2: LGHDT and YNNKEL (reference sequence). V dropped 1 base and J dropped 9; count of bases not matched to a gene: 9. This CDR3 comprises 15 residues. The CDR3 loop reads CASSQVGGGGGEQFF. The CDR3 DNA follows: TGTGCCAGCAGCCAAGTTGGGGGGGGAGGAGGTGAGCAGTTCTTC.

This clone was seen just once. The chain links TRBV15 to TRBJ2-7, with 8 bases lining up with TRBD2. CDR1 and CDR2 from the germline V gene are LNHNV and YYDKDF (reference sequence). V gave up 0 bases and J gave up 12 bases; unmatched junction bases: 7. The CDR3 runs 13 residues. The DNA for the CDR3 is TGTGCCACCAGCAGAGATTCCCCGGGAGGGAGGTACTTC. Encoded protein: CATSRDSPGGRYF.

The chain joins TRBV7-2 to TRBJ2-3, with no clear D. Germline values: CDR1 SGHTA, CDR2 FQGNSA. Trimming removed 1 base at V and 1 base at J, with 9 bases between. The CDR3 totals 15 residues. The CDR3 protein is CASSLGRLRTDTQYF. DNA of the CDR3: TGTGCCAGCAGCTTAGGTCGGCTTCGCACAGATACGCAGTATTTT.

This rearrangement joins TRBV19 to TRBJ2-1; D tentatively reads TRBD1 or TRBD2 (6 bases each). V lost 1 base to trimming and J lost 9 bases, with 16 bases between them. Germline V gene sequence: CDR1 LNHDA, CDR2 SQIVND (reference sequence). The CDR3 spans 15 residues. The CDR3 reads CASSIGAAQGGEQFF. DNA of the CDR3: TGTGCCAGTAGTATAGGGGCGGCACAGGGAGGTGAGCAGTTCTTC.

CDR3 sequence: CASSLGQGASKNIQYF. DNA for the CDR3: TGTGCCAGCAGTCTCGGACAGGGGGCCTCCAAAAACATTCAGTACTTC. This chain joins TRBV27 and TRBJ2-4; 11 bases agree with TRBD1. J gave up 2 bases and V 5 bases, and 5 bases lay outside the gene matches. The CDR3 sequence is 16 residues long. In germline, CDR1 is MNHEY, CDR2 SMNVEV (reference sequence).

The CDR3 protein is CASSRDRDGKLFF. The CDR3 DNA follows: TGTGCCAGCAGCCGCGACAGGGATGGAAAACTGTTTTTT. The chain has TRBV5-5 and TRBJ1-4; TRBD1 aligns across 7 bases. V lost 4 bases to trimming and J lost 10 bases; unmatched junction nucleotides: 7. CDR1 and CDR2 (germline): SGHKS, YYEKEE (reference sequence). The CDR3 consists of 13 residues.

This chain links TRBV27 with TRBJ2-1; 11 bases align to TRBD2. Germline CDR1 reads MNHEY; CDR2 reads SMNVEV (reference sequence). The CDR3 loop spans 16 amino acids. The ends lost 5 bases at V and 0 bases at J; junction bases unmatched: 3. The chain's CDR3 is CASSITSGSSYNEQFF. As DNA, the CDR3 is TGTGCCAGCAGTATAACTAGCGGGAGCTCCTACAATGAGCAGTTCTTC.

The chain combines TRBV30 with TRBJ1-3, with D hard to call. V lost 4 bases to trimming and J lost 0 bases, with 13 bases between them. Germline values: CDR1 GTSNPN, CDR2 SVGIG (reference sequence). CDR3 length: 15 amino acids. The DNA for the CDR3 is TGTGCCTGGATGTATGTGTGGAGCTCTGGAAACACCATATATTTT. Amino acid sequence: CAWMYVWSSGNTIYF.

The gene calls are TRBV6-1 and TRBJ1-4; a possible D gene is TRBD1 (5 bases). The CDR3 has 14 amino acids. Per the germline V gene, CDR1 is MNHNS and CDR2 is SASEGT. V was trimmed by 1 base and J by 4 bases, leaving 7 bases between them. The CDR3 DNA sequence: TGTGCCAGCAGTGAAGACAGGATTAATGAAAAACTGTTTTTT. Translating it yields CASSEDRINEKLFF.

The chain carries TRBV5-6 and TRBJ2-7; D possibly corresponds to TRBD2 (6 bases). The CDR3 is 15 residues long. The germline V gene encodes CDR1 SGHDT and CDR2 YYEEEE. Trimming removed 0 bases from V and 6 bases from J, with 16 bases in between. The CDR3 DNA reads TGTGCCAGCAGCTTGGAGTTGGTCGGGAGTATCGAGCAGTACTTC. Amino acid sequence: CASSLELVGSIEQYF.

The chain combines TRBV9 with TRBJ2-7, with TRBD2 as a possible D gene (6 bases). This CDR3 is 15 amino acids long. Trimming pared 0 bases from V and 4 bases from J, leaving 14 bases between. The V gene's germline CDR1 is SGDLS and CDR2 YYNGEE. The CDR3 sequence is CASSVGKWEAYEQYF. Here the CDR3 DNA reads TGTGCCAGCAGCGTAGGAAAGTGGGAGGCTTACGAGCAGTACTTC.

This clone was seen only a few times. Other DNA sequences within the sample encode an identical CDR3. The chain uses TRBV19 and TRBJ2-2; 7 nucleotides align to TRBD1. CDR1 LNHDA and CDR2 SQIVND come from the germline V gene (reference sequence). V lost 2 bases to trimming and J lost 0 bases; unmatched junction nucleotides: 3. The CDR3 runs to 16 residues. The CDR3 DNA reads TGTGCCAGTAGTATAATCGGGACAGCGAACACCGGGGAGCTGTTTTTT. This codes for CASSIIGTANTGELFF.

This chain connects TRBV7-9 to TRBJ2-7; 8 positions agree with TRBD2. After removal of 5 bases from V and 5 bases from J, the junction contained 11 bases not matched to a gene. The germline V gene has CDR1 SEHNR and CDR2 FQNEAQ (reference sequence). The CDR3 extends over 15 amino acids. The CDR3 nucleotides read TGTGCCAGCAGCCAAAGGACTAGCAGAATTGACGAGCAGTACTTC. Translating it yields CASSQRTSRIDEQYF.

In nucleotides, the CDR3 is TGCAGCGTTGACCGGGGCGCGGGGTATGGCTACACCTTC. Translation gives CSVDRGAGYGYTF. The V gene is TRBV29-1, the J gene TRBJ1-2; perhaps TRBD1 as D (5 bases). Germline CDR1 SQVTM, CDR2 ANQGSEA. Trimming removed 3 bases from V and 5 bases from J, with 13 bases in between. The CDR3 sequence is 13 residues long. Complete variable domain (other parts from reference TRBV29-1 and TRBJ1-2): SAVISQKPSRDICQRGTSLTIQCQVDSQVTMMFWYRQQPGQSLTLIATANQGSEATYESGFVIDKFPISRPNLTFSTLTVSNMSPEDSSIYLCSVDRGAGYGYTFGSGTRLTVV.

Only one count was recorded for this clone. The gene calls are TRBV12-3 or TRBV12-4 and TRBJ2-1; D gene ambiguous. This CDR3 has 12 amino acids. With 3 bases removed from V and 9 bases from J, the gap between germline ends came to 9 bases. This CDR3 is CASSFGTSEQFF. Here the CDR3 DNA reads TGTGCCAGCAGTTTCGGCACTTCTGAGCAGTTCTTC.

The sample holds a few counts of this clone. The chain carries TRBV7-9 and TRBJ2-1; D gene ambiguous. The CDR3 extends over 15 amino acids. V was clipped by 1 base and J by 5 bases, with 12 bases between them. Looked up from germline, CDR1 is SEHNR and CDR2 is FQNEAQ (reference sequence). CDR3 sequence reads: CASSLVAFGDNEQFF. In DNA, the CDR3 is TGTGCCAGCAGCTTAGTGGCGTTTGGGGACAATGAGCAGTTCTTC.

CDR3 in DNA: TGTGCCTGGAGTGTCACCGGCCCCGGGGGCCCGGGGGAGACCCAGTACTTC. This codes for CAWSVTGPGGPGETQYF. This sequence joins TRBV30 and TRBJ2-5; D may match TRBD1 or TRBD2 (6 bases each). Germline lookup yields CDR1 GTSNPN and CDR2 SVGIG (reference sequence). The CDR3 length is 17 residues. Trimming took off 0 bases at V and 5 bases at J, with 22 bases between the two ends.

This chain connects TRBV7-3 to TRBJ2-2, with D tentatively TRBD1 or TRBD2 (5 bases each). The V end was cut by 0 bases, the J end by 0 bases, with 11 bases between. The CDR3 has 17 residues. CDR1 and CDR2 from the germline V gene are SGHTA and FQGTGA. CDR3: CASSLTGAGSNTGELFF. The CDR3 DNA follows: TGTGCCAGCAGCTTAACGGGAGCAGGGTCGAACACCGGGGAGCTGTTTTTT.

The chain is built from TRBV6-5 and TRBJ2-5; 7 nucleotides agree with TRBD2. The ends lost 5 bases at V and 5 bases at J; junction bases unmatched: 5. The CDR3 has 13 amino acids. Germline CDR1 reads MNHEY; CDR2 reads SVGAGI. The CDR3 DNA follows: TGTGCCAGCAGTCCCCACGGGGGGGAGACCCAGTACTTC. Its protein is CASSPHGGETQYF.

The table lists this clone with a few counts. J is TRBJ2-2 and V is TRBV9, with D possibly TRBD1 on 6 matching bases. Trimming cost V 0 bases and J 5 bases, with 14 bases left between them. Germline CDR1 SGDLS, CDR2 YYNGEE. This CDR3 spans 16 amino acids. The DNA for the CDR3 is TGTGCCAGCAGCGTAGGGGCCAGGGGAGATACCGGGGAGCTGTTTTTT. The encoded protein is CASSVGARGDTGELFF.

The chain couples TRBV6-5 to TRBJ2-7; D perhaps matches TRBD2 (6 bases). Between the trimmed V and J ends, which lost 0 bases and 5 bases, there was a span of 11 bases. Per the germline V gene, CDR1 is MNHEY and CDR2 is SVGAGI. The CDR3 totals 14 residues. CDR3 bases: TGTGCCAGCAGTTACTCGACGGGAGAAGACGAGCAGTACTTC. It is translated as CASSYSTGEDEQYF.

The V and J genes are TRBV29-1 and TRBJ2-7, with a weak D call TRBD1 (5 bases). CDR3 length: 12 amino acids. Germline values: CDR1 SQVTM, CDR2 ANQGSEA. Deletions cut 0 bases from V and 4 bases from J, with 7 bases between. The CDR3 nucleotides are TGCAGCGTTGAAGACAGGGTATACGAGCAGTACTTC. Translated: CSVEDRVYEQYF.

The rearrangement joins TRBV9 to TRBJ2-3; 11 nucleotides line up with TRBD2. This CDR3 region has 15 residues. Germline assignment: CDR1 SGDLS and CDR2 YYNGEE. Trimming cost V 3 bases and J 5 bases; bases outside gene matches: 5. This chain's CDR3 is CASSGVLAGVDTQYF. The DNA of the CDR3 is TGTGCCAGCAGCGGAGTACTAGCGGGAGTAGATACGCAGTATTTT.

This clone was counted only a few times. This rearrangement joins TRBV7-2 to TRBJ2-3, with TRBD2 as a possible D gene (5 bases). In germline, CDR1 is SGHTA, CDR2 FQGNSA. The CDR3 extends over 13 amino acids. The V end lost 5 bases, the J end lost 0 bases, and 6 bases lay between the germline ends. The CDR3 loop is CASSRTSTDTQYF. In DNA form, the CDR3 reads TGTGCCAGCAGCCGGACTAGCACAGATACGCAGTATTTT.

The chain combines TRBV2 with TRBJ1-4; D gene uncertain. Trimming took 1 base from V and 7 from J, leaving 13 bases between them. The CDR3 has 15 residues. CDR1 is SNHLY and CDR2 is FYNNEI in the germline V gene. The CDR3 region has the DNA TGTGCCAGCAGTGAAGGAATGGGGAGAGGTGAAAAACTGTTTTTT. Its translation is CASSEGMGRGEKLFF.

The chain is built from TRBV28 and TRBJ2-3, with D unresolved. The CDR3 totals 12 residues. Trimming left V 6 bases short and J 2 bases short, with 6 bases between. The germline V gene encodes CDR1 MDHEN and CDR2 SYDVKM. The CDR3 loop reads CASSTYTDTQYF. In DNA form, the CDR3 reads TGTGCCAGCAGCACTTACACAGATACGCAGTATTTT.

The chain is built from TRBV25-1 and TRBJ2-6; no definite D call. CDR3 size: 16 residues. The V gene's germline CDR1 is MGHDK and CDR2 SYGVNS. With 1 base removed from V and 4 bases from J, the gap between germline ends came to 11 bases. The CDR3 sequence is CASSEFEPPGANVLTF. Written as DNA, the CDR3 is TGTGCCAGCAGTGAATTTGAGCCCCCCGGGGCCAACGTCCTGACTTTC.